Listed below are T cell receptor beta chains from one sample, sequenced in a study of shared clonotypes between healthy human individuals. Produced via immunoSEQ multiplex PCR; TCRdb's table is partial and in-frame only. This table has about 530,000 clones, about 96% appearing once. Source material: naive CD4+ T cells sorted from blood. All receptors come from a woman aged 25 to 45 in good health. The CDR3 runs from the conserved cysteine through the conserved F or W. The D gene is left open where the match is weak. Clone size is not always given. Where it is, it says once, few, many or a class for expanded clones.

clone_size d_call j_call v_call cdr3_aa cdr3_nt
- TRBD1 TRBJ1-2 TRBV28 CASSVLPGQGGYGYTF TGTGCCAGCAGTGTCCTCCCGGGACAGGGGGGCTATGGCTACACCTTC
- - TRBJ1-3 TRBV18 CASSAGGTGNTIYF TGTGCCAGCTCAGCGGGGGGCACTGGAAACACCATATATTTT
- TRBD1 TRBJ2-7 TRBV2 CASSGWGQGSYEQYF TGTGCCAGCAGTGGTTGGGGACAGGGCTCCTACGAGCAGTACTTC
- - TRBJ2-1 TRBV10-2 CASSDRVSSYNEQFF TGCGCCAGCAGTGACCGGGTCAGCTCCTACAATGAGCAGTTCTTC
once TRBD1 TRBJ2-2 TRBV25-1 CASSWTGYAGELFF TGTGCCAGCAGTTGGACAGGGTACGCCGGGGAGCTGTTTTTT
- - TRBJ2-3 TRBV28 CASGMAGAGTDTQYF TGTGCCAGCGGAATGGCGGGTGCTGGCACAGATACGCAGTATTTT
- - TRBJ1-1 TRBV4-2 CASSQVEVANTEAFF TGTGCCAGCAGCCAAGTTGAGGTCGCGAACACTGAAGCTTTCTTT
- - TRBJ1-5 TRBV28 CASSPRGRPQHF TGTGCCAGCAGTCCGAGGGGCAGGCCCCAGCATTTT
- TRBD2 TRBJ2-7 TRBV28 CASSSYSGSFSFEQYF TGTGCCAGCAGTTCCTATAGCGGGAGCTTCTCCTTCGAGCAGTACTTC
- - TRBJ1-1 TRBV2 CASGRDPNTEAFF TGTGCCAGCGGTCGGGACCCGAACACTGAAGCTTTCTTT
- TRBD2 TRBJ2-5 TRBV23-1 CASSRREGPRETQYF TGCGCCAGCAGTAGGCGGGAGGGCCCTCGGGAGACCCAGTACTTC
- - TRBJ2-2 TRBV11-2 CASSFRTANTGELFF TGTGCCAGCAGCTTTAGGACAGCGAACACCGGGGAGCTGTTTTTT
- - TRBJ2-5 TRBV5-8 CASSAKGAQYF TGTGCCAGCAGCGCTAAGGGAGCCCAGTACTTC
- - TRBJ1-2 TRBV28 CASSFALGAGTGYGYTF TGTGCCAGCAGTTTTGCATTAGGGGCGGGGACGGGCTATGGCTACACCTTC
- - TRBJ2-7 TRBV7-2 CASSFDYLPSYEQYF TGTGCCAGCAGCTTCGACTACTTACCGTCCTACGAGCAGTACTTC
- - TRBJ1-2 TRBV7-7 CASILRGSNYGYTF TGTGCCAGCATTCTTCGCGGTTCTAACTATGGCTACACCTTC
- - TRBJ1-1 TRBV10-2 CASSESAAHTEAFF TGCGCCAGCAGTGAGTCAGCCGCGCACACTGAAGCTTTCTTT
few - TRBJ1-5 TRBV7-9 CASSVTDNQPQHF TGTGCCAGCAGCGTAACCGACAATCAGCCCCAGCATTTT
once - TRBJ1-4 TRBV25-1 CASSEYPSRERLFF TGTGCCAGCAGTGAATACCCCAGCAGGGAAAGACTGTTTTTT
- TRBD1 TRBJ2-5 TRBV11-2 CASSSTGVFEQYF TGTGCCAGCAGCTCCACAGGGGTGTTTGAGCAGTACTTC
- TRBD1 TRBJ2-5 TRBV19 CASTTGGMETQYF TGTGCCAGTACAACAGGGGGCATGGAGACCCAGTACTTC